These T cell receptor beta chains were read from a single sample in a study of T cells after yellow fever vaccination. TCRdb itself ran the 5' RACE reads through MiXCR, one entry per CDR3 protein. The sample has around 250,000 distinct CDR3 sequences, 6.9% seen once. The input for sequencing was CD4+ T cells sorted from PBMCs, taken 15 days after the yellow fever booster vaccination. The source is a man aged 30 to 39 who received the YFV17D yellow fever vaccine. CDR3s include the opening cysteine and the closing phenylalanine or tryptophan. The D gene is left open where the match is weak. Some rows mark clone size as missing; the rest say once, few, many or name a class of expanded clone.

J: TRBJ2-3; size: many; V: TRBV20-1; D: NA; DNA: TGCAGTGCGCCGCCCCGAGCGGAGGAATCCACAGATACGCAGTATTTT; CDR3: CSAPPRAEESTDTQYF
J: TRBJ2-7; size: NA; V: TRBV20-1; D: NA; DNA: TGCAGTGCTAGTTCTGGCTACGAGCAGTACTTC; CDR3: CSASSGYEQYF
J: TRBJ2-1; size: many; V: TRBV7-2; D: TRBD2; DNA: TGTGCCAGCAGAACAAGCGGGAGCTCCTACAATGAGCAGTTCTTC; CDR3: CASRTSGSSYNEQFF
J: TRBJ2-6; size: many; V: TRBV7-2; D: NA; DNA: TGTGCCAGCAGCGTTAGGGGGGGCTCTGGGGCCAACGTCCTGACTTTC; CDR3: CASSVRGGSGANVLTF
J: TRBJ1-4; size: few; V: TRBV19; D: TRBD1; DNA: TGTGCCAGTAGTCCCGCTCTACAGGGGACCGAAAAACTGTTTTTT; CDR3: CASSPALQGTEKLFF
J: TRBJ2-1; size: NA; V: TRBV24-1; D: TRBD1; DNA: TGTGCCACCAGTGACCTTACAGGGGGGATGGTGGGTGAGCAGTTCTTC; CDR3: CATSDLTGGMVGEQFF
J: TRBJ2-7; size: NA; V: TRBV28; D: TRBD2; DNA: TGTGCCAGCAGTTTATGGCGGCGGACTGGGACTAGCTACGAGCAGTACTTC; CDR3: CASSLWRRTGTSYEQYF
J: TRBJ2-5; size: few; V: TRBV5-5; D: TRBD1; DNA: TGTGCCAGCAGCTTTACAGGGGAAGAGACCCAGTACTTC; CDR3: CASSFTGEETQYF
J: TRBJ2-1; size: few; V: TRBV12-3/TRBV12-4; D: TRBD2; DNA: TGTGCCAGCAGGACTAGCAGTCGCTCCTACAATGAGCAGTTCTTC; CDR3: CASRTSSRSYNEQFF
J: TRBJ1-4; size: few; V: TRBV21-1; D: NA; DNA: TGTGCCACCGGGGGCCGGGGAAATGAAAAACTGTTTTTT; CDR3: CATGGRGNEKLFF
J: TRBJ2-1; size: NA; V: TRBV20-1; D: NA; DNA: TGCAGTGTAAGCCTGTTTCAACGGATCCTTCTAGAGGGAGGTTCCTACAATGAGCAGTTCTTC; CDR3: CSVSLFQRILLEGGSYNEQFF
J: TRBJ2-1; size: few; V: TRBV18; D: NA; DNA: TGTGCCAGCTCACCTGGGACCGTCTCCTACAATGAGCAGTTCTTC; CDR3: CASSPGTVSYNEQFF
J: TRBJ2-2; size: NA; V: TRBV5-1; D: TRBD1; DNA: TGCGCCAGTCTTCCGGGACAGCCGAACACCGGGGAGCTGTTTTTT; CDR3: CASLPGQPNTGELFF
J: TRBJ2-7; size: few; V: TRBV18; D: TRBD2; DNA: TGTGCCAGCTCACCAGTTAGAGCGGGGGAGCAGTACTTC; CDR3: CASSPVRAGEQYF
J: TRBJ2-1; size: few; V: TRBV6-1; D: TRBD2; DNA: TGTGCCAGCAGTACCCCGACTAGCGGGAGAGGGACTGAGCAGTTCTTC; CDR3: CASSTPTSGRGTEQFF
J: TRBJ2-1; size: few; V: TRBV7-3; D: TRBD1; DNA: TGTGCCAGCAGCCGGGACAGGGGGATGGACAATGAGCAGTTCTTC; CDR3: CASSRDRGMDNEQFF
J: TRBJ2-5; size: NA; V: TRBV20-1; D: NA; DNA: TGCAGTGCTAGAGGCCTAAGACCCCAAGCACAAGAGACCCAGTACTTC; CDR3: CSARGLRPQAQETQYF
J: TRBJ2-7; size: NA; V: TRBV20-1; D: TRBD2; DNA: TGCAGTGCTAGAGTTCCGGGACTAGGAGACGAGCAGTACTTC; CDR3: CSARVPGLGDEQYF
J: TRBJ2-1; size: many; V: TRBV5-1; D: NA; DNA: TGCGCCAGCAGCCCTCCCCTAGCGAGAGGGGATGAGCAGTTCTTC; CDR3: CASSPPLARGDEQFF
J: TRBJ2-7; size: NA; V: TRBV5-1; D: NA; DNA: TGCGCCAGCAGCTTTATAACCAATTACGAGCAGTACTTC; CDR3: CASSFITNYEQYF
J: TRBJ2-7; size: NA; V: TRBV20-1; D: NA; DNA: TGCAGTGCTAGGAACAGAGAATACGAGCAGTACTTC; CDR3: CSARNREYEQYF
J: TRBJ2-3; size: many; V: TRBV3-1; D: NA; DNA: TGTGCCAGCAGCCAAGGGAGGACAGATACGCAGTATTTT; CDR3: CASSQGRTDTQYF
J: TRBJ2-7; size: few; V: TRBV4-3; D: NA; DNA: TGCGCCAGCAGCCATACGACGACTGAAAACTACGAGCAGTACTTC; CDR3: CASSHTTTENYEQYF
J: TRBJ1-1; size: NA; V: TRBV14; D: NA; DNA: TGTGCCAGCAGCCAAGGGGGGGCGGACACTGAAGCTTTCTTT; CDR3: CASSQGGADTEAFF
J: TRBJ2-1; size: many; V: TRBV7-3; D: NA; DNA: TGTGCCAGCAGCTTAGGGCCATCTAACAATGAGCAGTTCTTC; CDR3: CASSLGPSNNEQFF
J: TRBJ1-1; size: NA; V: TRBV5-1; D: NA; DNA: TGCGCCAGCAGCTTGCTCCGGGAAAGCACTGAAGCTTTCTTT; CDR3: CASSLLRESTEAFF
J: TRBJ2-1; size: NA; V: TRBV29-1; D: NA; DNA: TGCAGCGTTGGGGCGACTAACAATGAGCAGTTCTTC; CDR3: CSVGATNNEQFF
J: TRBJ2-6; size: few; V: TRBV15; D: NA; DNA: TGTGCCACCAGCAGAGAGACTACTCTGGGGGCCAACGTCCTGACTTTC; CDR3: CATSRETTLGANVLTF
J: TRBJ1-4; size: many; V: TRBV20-1; D: NA; DNA: TGCAGTGCGCCGATCGATAGAGGGGAAAAACTGTTTTTT; CDR3: CSAPIDRGEKLFF
J: TRBJ2-3; size: few; V: TRBV7-3; D: NA; DNA: TGTGCCAGCAGCTTATTCAAGGCAGATACGCAGTATTTT; CDR3: CASSLFKADTQYF
J: TRBJ2-3; size: few; V: TRBV20-1; D: NA; DNA: TGCAGTGCCCCCGGTTGGGGGGCGGGAGATACGCAGTATTTT; CDR3: CSAPGWGAGDTQYF
J: TRBJ2-1; size: few; V: TRBV5-1; D: NA; DNA: TGCGCCAGCACGAGTGCTGACAATGAGCAGTTCTTC; CDR3: CASTSADNEQFF
J: TRBJ2-2; size: many; V: TRBV12-3/TRBV12-4; D: TRBD2; DNA: TGTGCCAGCAGACTAGCGGGAGGGACCGGGGAGCTGTTTTTT; CDR3: CASRLAGGTGELFF
J: TRBJ1-1; size: NA; V: TRBV7-9; D: NA; DNA: TGTGCCAGCAGCTTTCCCCAGGTCACTGAAGCTTTCTTT; CDR3: CASSFPQVTEAFF
J: TRBJ1-1; size: NA; V: TRBV19; D: NA; DNA: TGTGCCAGTAGTATAGGGAGATATGACACTGAAGCTTTCTTT; CDR3: CASSIGRYDTEAFF
J: TRBJ2-3; size: many; V: TRBV4-3; D: NA; DNA: TGCGCCAGCAGCCAAGCGGTGGGGGTGGTAACAGATACGCAGTATTTT; CDR3: CASSQAVGVVTDTQYF
J: TRBJ2-3; size: few; V: TRBV10-2; D: TRBD2; DNA: TGCGCCAGCTTTGGACTAGCGGGAGCAGATACGCAGTATTTT; CDR3: CASFGLAGADTQYF
J: TRBJ1-3; size: NA; V: TRBV5-1; D: NA; DNA: TGCGCCAGCAGCTTGGAGGGGGGGGCCAACTCTGGAAACACCATATATTTT; CDR3: CASSLEGGANSGNTIYF
J: TRBJ2-5; size: NA; V: TRBV20-1; D: TRBD2; DNA: TGCAGTGCTAGAGACCAGGGGACTAGCGGACTCGGGACCCAGTACTTC; CDR3: CSARDQGTSGLGTQYF
J: TRBJ2-7; size: many; V: TRBV29-1; D: NA; DNA: TGCAGCGTTGTTTGGCAGCATCTGGCCTACGAGCAGTACTTC; CDR3: CSVVWQHLAYEQYF
J: TRBJ2-3; size: few; V: TRBV7-6; D: NA; DNA: TGTGCCAGCAGCCCCCACTTCGATACGCAGTATTTT; CDR3: CASSPHFDTQYF
J: TRBJ1-6; size: few; V: TRBV6-5; D: NA; DNA: TGTGCCAGCAGTGACAGTTTTTTACCCCTCCACTTT; CDR3: CASSDSFLPLHF
J: TRBJ2-1; size: few; V: TRBV12-3/TRBV12-4; D: NA; DNA: TGTGCCAGCACACCGGGACTCCCCAGCTCCTACAATGAGCAGTTCTTC; CDR3: CASTPGLPSSYNEQFF
J: TRBJ2-1; size: many; V: TRBV5-6; D: TRBD2; DNA: TGTGCCAGCAGCCCCCCCCTAGCGGGCGACTACAATGAGCAGTTCTTC; CDR3: CASSPPLAGDYNEQFF
J: TRBJ2-5; size: few; V: TRBV5-5; D: NA; DNA: TGTGCCAGCACCGGACTCGGGGGAGAGACCCAGTACTTC; CDR3: CASTGLGGETQYF
J: TRBJ2-3; size: many; V: TRBV28; D: TRBD2; DNA: TGTGCCAGCACGGGTAGCGGGGACCCTAGCACAGATACGCAGTATTTT; CDR3: CASTGSGDPSTDTQYF
J: TRBJ2-3; size: many; V: TRBV18; D: NA; DNA: TGTGCCAGCAGCCGAGGAGGCACAGATACGCAGTATTTT; CDR3: CASSRGGTDTQYF
J: TRBJ2-2; size: NA; V: TRBV6-5; D: NA; DNA: TGTGCCACCGGTTCCGGGGAGCTGTTTTTT; CDR3: CATGSGELFF
J: TRBJ2-1; size: few; V: TRBV15; D: TRBD2; DNA: TGTGCCACTACAGAGGGACTAGCGGGAGGTGAGCAGTTCTTC; CDR3: CATTEGLAGGEQFF
J: TRBJ1-2; size: NA; V: TRBV6-5; D: TRBD1; DNA: TGTGCCAGCAGTCCACAGGGGGCGCAAGGCGGCTACACCTTC; CDR3: CASSPQGAQGGYTF
J: TRBJ1-6; size: many; V: TRBV12-3/TRBV12-4; D: NA; DNA: TGTGCCAGCAGCCAGCAGGAGGCACCCCTCCACTTT; CDR3: CASSQQEAPLHF
J: TRBJ1-1; size: NA; V: TRBV5-1; D: NA; DNA: TGCGCCAGCGGGGGGGACGGTGTGATGACTGAAGCTTTCTTT; CDR3: CASGGDGVMTEAFF
J: TRBJ2-5; size: many; V: TRBV6-5; D: NA; DNA: TGTGCCAGCAGTTACCCTGGGAGAGAGACCCAGTACTTC; CDR3: CASSYPGRETQYF
J: TRBJ2-5; size: NA; V: TRBV7-2; D: NA; DNA: TGTGCCAGCAGTCTTACCTTCGGGACAACACAAGAGACCCAGTACTTC; CDR3: CASSLTFGTTQETQYF
J: TRBJ2-7; size: many; V: TRBV11-2; D: NA; DNA: TGTGCCAGCAGCCCTAACGCTGTCACAGGCGAGCAGTACTTC; CDR3: CASSPNAVTGEQYF
J: TRBJ2-7; size: NA; V: TRBV10-2; D: TRBD1; DNA: TGCGCCAGCAGACCGGGACAGGACTACGAGCAGTACTTC; CDR3: CASRPGQDYEQYF
J: TRBJ1-1; size: many; V: TRBV4-3; D: NA; DNA: TGCGCCAGCAGCCGCGTCAGCTATAACACTGAAGCTTTCTTT; CDR3: CASSRVSYNTEAFF
J: TRBJ2-3; size: few; V: TRBV3-1; D: NA; DNA: TGTGCCAGCAGCCAACCACGCGGAAACACAGATACGCAGTATTTT; CDR3: CASSQPRGNTDTQYF